What follows is one T cell receptor (beta chain) and its context. The antigen is undetermined. TCRdb's copy holds only in-frame clones and misses some; the assay was immunoSEQ multiplex PCR. The table includes about 17,000 clones, 85% to 95% detected once. The sample belongs to a study of chemoradiotherapy in HPV16-positive cancers. Study-wide background: A couple of HPV16-positive patients' cells yielded candidate HPV-specific clones and common motifs.

Study-wide points: Better recurrence-free survival went with HPV-responsive T-cell expansion in HPV16-positive patients. Candidate HPV-specific clones and E7-related TCR motifs grew in tumor during treatment.

In germline, CDR1 is SGHDT, CDR2 YYEEEE. V shed 5 bases, J shed 5 bases, and the junction held 7 bases outside the gene matches. CDR3 size: 14 residues. This TCR was sampled from a human donor with HPV-associated anogenital cancer. V gene TRBV5-6 combines with J gene TRBJ1-2, with TRBD1 matching 9 bases. The sequenced sample was blood, obtained from a patient who underwent chemoradiotherapy. Written as DNA, the CDR3 is TGTGCCAGCAGTACTGACAGGGGGTTTTATGGCTACACCTTC. It encodes CASSTDRGFYGYTF. Full variable domain (outside the CDR3, taken from reference TRBV5-6 and TRBJ1-2): DAGVTQSPTHLIKTRGQQVTLRCSPKSGHDTVSWYQQALGQGPQFIFQYYEEEERQRGNFPDRFSGHQFPNYSSELNVNALLLGDSALYLCASSTDRGFYGYTFGSGTRLTVV.